These 11 T cell receptor beta chains share one sample of origin, sequenced in a study of blood T cell repertoires in COVID-19. Assay used: immunoSEQ multiplex PCR; TCRdb lists only in-frame clones, some missing. The sample has under 250,000 clones, roughly 86% seen once. The sequencing input was peripheral blood. The receptor source for this set is an elderly woman with COVID-19, enrolled during active disease.

This clone appeared a single time. The J gene is TRBJ2-2, the V gene TRBV2; possibly TRBD1 for D (7 bases). This CDR3 contains 14 residues. Germline V gene lookup returns CDR1 SNHLY and CDR2 FYNNEI. Trimming left V 6 bases short and J 6 bases short, with 14 bases between. CDR3 residues: CASRVLRGAGELFF. The CDR3 nucleotides are TGTGCCAGCAGAGTCCTCAGGGGGGCCGGGGAGCTGTTTTTT.

This rearrangement joins TRBV2 to TRBJ1-1, with 11 bases aligning to TRBD1. J lost 11 bases, V lost 8 bases, and 10 bases had no gene match. Germline V CDR1 and CDR2: SNHLY, FYNNEI. The CDR3 contains 13 residues. CDR3 nucleotides: TGTGCCAGCGGACCCGGACAGGGGGCGGGGGCTTTCTTT. Translation gives CASGPGQGAGAFF.

This rearrangement joins TRBV7-2 to TRBJ1-2; 11 positions agree with TRBD1. Germline V gives CDR1 SGHTA, CDR2 FQGNSA. The junction had 7 bases not matched to a gene; V was cut back by 2 bases and J by 2 bases. The CDR3 covers 17 residues. The CDR3 nucleotides are TGTGCCAGCAGCTTATTAGGACAGGGGGCGCCCAACTATGGCTACACCTTC. The encoded protein is CASSLLGQGAPNYGYTF.

The chain has TRBV7-8 and TRBJ1-6; TRBD1 matches 10 bases. The CDR3 is 15 residues long. Per germline, CDR1 SGHVS and CDR2 FQNEAQ. The ends lost 0 bases at V and 10 bases at J; junction bases unmatched: 3. In DNA, the CDR3 is TGTGCCAGCAGCTTAGCGGGACAGGGGAAATCACCCCTCCACTTT. Residues: CASSLAGQGKSPLHF.

The CDR3 region is CVRSKGPRQGAQPQHF. CDR3 nucleotides: TGTGTCAGAAGCAAAGGGCCGAGACAGGGGGCTCAGCCCCAGCATTTT. The V and J genes are TRBV7-5 and TRBJ1-5; the listed D gene, TRBD1, was not tested against the DNA. TRBV7-5 represents a pseudogene. There are 16 residues in the CDR3.

The rearrangement uses TRBV6-5 and TRBJ2-7, with 12 bases identical to TRBD2. V trimming: 6 bases; J trimming: 7 bases; junction bases outside the gene matches: 7. Germline values: CDR1 MNHEY, CDR2 SVGAGI. The CDR3 contains 14 residues. CDR3 bases: TGTGCCAGCAGGCCTAGCGGGGGGGCTGGAGAGCAGTACGTC. Its translation: CASRPSGGAGEQYV.

This clone was detected only a few times. This chain uses TRBV6-2 or TRBV6-3 with TRBJ2-7, with 7 bases fitting TRBD1. The CDR3 is 15 amino acids. V shed 6 bases and J 4 bases; nucleotides not matched to a gene: 12. CDR1 is MNHEY and CDR2 is SVGEGT in the germline V gene. The CDR3 DNA follows: TGTGCCAGCAGCCCCTACAGGGGTACGAATTACGAGCAGTACTTC. Translating it yields CASSPYRGTNYEQYF.

The J gene is TRBJ1-1, the V gene TRBV2, with TRBD1 matching over 7 bases. V lost 6 bases and J lost 0; bases outside the gene matches: 7. This CDR3 spans 15 amino acids. CDR1 SNHLY and CDR2 FYNNEI come from the germline V gene. The DNA of the CDR3 is TGTGCCAGCAGGAAACCGGGACAGCTGAACACTGAAGCTTTCTTT. The encoded protein is CASRKPGQLNTEAFF.

This chain links TRBV3-1 (or the pseudogene TRBV3-2) with TRBJ2-5; 12 nucleotides line up with TRBD2. The ends lost 6 bases at V and 7 bases at J; junction bases unmatched: 6. The CDR3 runs 14 residues. The germline gives CDR1 LGHDT, CDR2 YNNKEL (reference sequence). CDR3 DNA: TGTGCCAGCAGACCCCTAGCGGGGGGGTTGACCCAGTACTTC. Translating it yields CASRPLAGGLTQYF.

The chain joins TRBV24-1 to TRBJ1-6; no firm D call. The CDR3 sequence is 14 residues long. V shed 4 bases and J shed 6 bases, with 9 bases lying between them. Germline assignment: CDR1 KGHDR and CDR2 SFDVKD. The CDR3 loop reads CATSDNTSNSPLHF. CDR3 coding DNA: TGTGCCACCAGTGACAATACCAGTAATTCACCCCTCCACTTT.

This sequence joins TRBV3-1 (or the pseudogene TRBV3-2) and TRBJ2-2, with D tentatively TRBD1 (6 bases). This CDR3 has 17 residues. From germline, CDR1 is LGHDT and CDR2 YNNKEL (reference sequence). Trimming removed 4 bases from V and 2 bases from J, with 17 bases in between. CDR3 protein: CASSRRPRGSNTGELFF. The CDR3 DNA is TGTGCCAGCAGCCGCAGGCCAAGGGGGTCAAACACCGGGGAGCTGTTTTTT.